Below, 25 T cell receptor beta chains from the same sample are listed, as sequenced in a study of tumor-infiltrating lymphocytes in primary liver carcinoma. TCR beta cDNA came from roughly 0.45 ug total RNA, primed with a constant-region primer. Construction of TCR beta libraries relied on three successive nested multiplex PCR rounds employing slightly modified ARM-PCR. Forward primers for TRBV1-TRBV30 and a C-beta reverse primer served the first two PCR rounds, at around 9 cycles each. TCRdb processed the multiplex PCR reads anew with MiXCR; each CDR3 protein has one entry. The table records approximately 330,000 distinct CDR3 sequences, roughly two thirds of them present only once. Germline DNA was also extracted, while the blood RNA originated from unsorted whole blood. Sequenced: peripheral blood. These receptors all come from a man aged 35 to 55 with primary liver carcinoma and hepatitis B virus infection.

The chain combines TRBV12-2 with TRBJ1-5; the DNA was not compared with TRBD1, the D call given in the table. TRBV12-2 is an annotated pseudogene. The CDR3 totals 19 residues. This CDR3 is CASRPTTYGTRRSNQPQHF. The CDR3 nucleotides are TGTGCAAGTCGACCAACGACATACGGGACCCGGAGGAGCAATCAGCCCCAGCATTTT.

Worth noting for this clonotype: A much bigger clone sits one base away, suggesting this may be a read error. The rearrangement uses TRBV14 and TRBJ2-1, with D perhaps given as TRBD1 or TRBD2 (6 bases each). Germline V gene lookup returns CDR1 SGHDN and CDR2 FVKESK. The CDR3 runs 14 residues. CDR3 coding DNA: TGTGTCAGCAGCGTCTGGGGGGCGCACAATGAGCAGTTCTTC. Translating gives CVSSVWGAHNEQFF. Filled out from reference TRBV14 and TRBJ2-1, the complete variable domain reads EAGVTQFPSHSVIEKGQTVTLRCDPISGHDNLYWYRRVMGKEIKFLLHFVKESKQDESGMPNNRFLAERTGGTYSTLKVQPAELEDSGVYFCVSSVWGAHNEQFFGPGTRLTVL.

This clonotype was counted ten times or more. This sequence joins TRBV6-5 and TRBJ2-7; 7 bases are a match to TRBD1. This CDR3 has 14 amino acids. With V trimmed by 5 bases and J by 2 bases, 6 bases remained unmatched. Germline lookup yields CDR1 MNHEY and CDR2 SVGAGI. CDR3 protein: CASSPGQTAYEQYF. DNA for the CDR3: TGTGCCAGCAGTCCGGGACAGACTGCCTACGAGCAGTACTTC.

This clonotype has just a few counts. The chain links TRBV6-1 to TRBJ2-2; D not certain. Deletions cut 7 bases from V and 1 base from J, with 10 bases between. The CDR3 spans 14 residues. Germline CDR1 and CDR2: MNHNS and SASEGT. The CDR3 DNA sequence: TGTGCCAGCATCCGGCCCCAGAACACCGGGGAGCTGTTTTTT. Its protein product is CASIRPQNTGELFF.

This clonotype was counted a few times. The chain uses TRBV4-1 and TRBJ2-1; D is ambiguous. CDR1 is MGHRA and CDR2 is YSYEKL in the germline V gene. This CDR3 contains 20 residues. Trimming shortened V by 0 bases and J by 0 bases, and 21 bases separated the two germline ends. CDR3 amino acids: CASSQEERERWASSYNEQFF. The CDR3 DNA follows: TGCGCCAGCAGCCAAGAGGAAAGGGAAAGATGGGCCAGCTCCTACAATGAGCAGTTCTTC.

There are a few counts of this clonotype. The CDR3 is CASSNTGGDEKLFF. The CDR3 DNA sequence: TGTGCCAGTAGCAATACAGGGGGCGATGAAAAACTGTTTTTT. J is TRBJ1-4 and V is TRBV6-1; 9 nucleotides line up with TRBD1. V dropped 9 bases and J dropped 6; count of bases not matched to a gene: 8. The CDR3 totals 14 residues. From germline, CDR1 is MNHNS and CDR2 SASEGT.

About this clonotype itself: This clone may be a read error of a much larger clone one base away. The chain carries TRBV12-3 or TRBV12-4 and TRBJ1-2, with 7 positions matching TRBD1. This CDR3 has 15 residues. Germline trimming cut 3 bases from V and 2 bases from J; bases unmatched to any gene: 6. CDR3 amino acids: CASSFGTAQNYGYTF. The CDR3, as DNA: TGTGCCAGCAGTTTTGGGACAGCTCAAAACTATGGCTACACCTTC.

The sample holds a few counts of this clonotype. The rearrangement joins TRBV10-2 to TRBJ2-7; 11 positions match TRBD1. Germline V gives CDR1 WSHSY, CDR2 SAAADI. Trimming at V came to 6 bases and at J to 2 bases, leaving 3 bases not matched to a gene. CDR3 length equals 14 residues. The CDR3 sequence: CASRDRGRTYEQYF. The CDR3 DNA reads TGCGCCAGCAGGGACAGGGGGCGCACCTACGAGCAGTACTTC.

About this clonotype itself: At one of its ends the junction is not consistent with the germline gene, which may arise from a read error. The chain links TRBV11-1 to TRBJ1-1; D gene uncertain. Germline CDR1 reads SGHAT; CDR2 reads FQDESV (reference sequence). The CDR3 extends over 11 amino acids. The CDR3 bases are TGTGCTAGCAGCTCAGGAAATGAAGCTTTCTTT. This translates into CASSSGNEAFF. Full variable domain (rest looked up from reference TRBV11-1 and TRBJ1-1): EAEVAQSPRYKITEKSQAVAFWCDPISGHATLYWYRQILGQGPELLVQFQDESVVDDSQLPKDRFSAERLKGVDSTLKIQPAELGDSAMYLCASSSGNEAFFGQGTRLTVV.

This clonotype was seen ten or more times. CDR3 sequence reads: CSVELLASGGRYEQYF. The CDR3 bases are TGCAGCGTTGAATTGCTCGCCTCGGGGGGCCGCTACGAGCAGTACTTC. V and J are TRBV29-1 and TRBJ2-7, with D possibly TRBD2 on 7 matching bases. The CDR3 length is 16 residues. Trimming took 2 bases from V and 3 from J, leaving 20 bases between them. In germline, CDR1 is SQVTM, CDR2 ANQGSEA.

In the case of this clonotype: One end of the junction fails to match germline, which may point to a read error. The chain links TRBV29-1 to TRBJ1-1, with D unclear. The CDR3 spans 12 residues. The V gene's germline CDR1 is SQVTM and CDR2 ANQGSEA. The CDR3 sequence is CSVDRGQSEACF. CDR3 DNA: TGCAGCGTTGATCGAGGGCAGTCTGAAGCTTGTTTT.

On this clonotype: Germline is not matched at one junction end, which may reflect a read error. The chain is built from TRBV4-1 and TRBJ1-2; D is unresolved. CDR1 and CDR2 (germline): MGHRA, YSYEKL. The CDR3 loop spans 15 amino acids. The CDR3 spells CTSSQDGQKGSGYIF. DNA for the CDR3: TGCACCAGCAGCCAAGATGGCCAAAAAGGTAGTGGCTACATCTTC.

The rearrangement links TRBV5-1 to TRBJ2-7, with D possibly TRBD2 on 6 matching bases. CDR3 length equals 15 residues. Deletions cut 1 base from V and 8 bases from J, with 19 bases between. Germline V gene sequence: CDR1 SGHRS, CDR2 YFSETQ. This chain's CDR3 is CASSLLSGVQYKQYF. Written as DNA, the CDR3 is TGCGCCAGCAGCTTGCTCTCGGGAGTACAGTACAAGCAGTACTTC.

Points on this clonotype: This clone may be a read error of a much larger clone one base away. This chain joins TRBV6-1 and TRBJ1-5, with D hard to call. Germline V gives CDR1 MNHNS, CDR2 SASEGT. V was clipped by 7 bases and J by 6 bases, with 13 bases between them. The CDR3 is 13 amino acids. The CDR3: CASTPDWSQPQHF. The CDR3 DNA is TGTGCCAGCACCCCGGACTGGAGTCAGCCCCAGCATTTT.

The genes are TRBV5-8 and TRBJ2-7; D is uncertain. V shed 2 bases and J shed 5 bases, with 17 bases lying between them. The CDR3 length is 15 residues. Germline CDR1 reads SGHTS; CDR2 reads YDEGEE. For the CDR3, the DNA is TGTGCCAGCAGCTTAAGTCTGGTCTCTTCCCACGAGCAGTACTTC. Protein: CASSLSLVSSHEQYF.

A remark on this clonotype: A read error is possible here, since a much larger clone lies one base away. V usage is TRBV6-2 or TRBV6-3 and J usage is TRBJ2-2; D remains ambiguous. The CDR3 length is 13 residues. The germline CDR1 and CDR2 sequences are MNHEY and SVGEGT. V was shortened by 3 bases and J by 7 bases, with 9 bases between the two germline ends. CDR3 sequence: CASSYSVNGELFF. CDR3 DNA sequence: TGTGCCAGCAGTTATTCGGTAAACGGGGAGCTGTTTTTT.

Remarks on this clonotype: One end of the junction does not line up with germline, which may come from a read error. The chain carries TRBV6-1 and TRBJ1-5; D remains ambiguous. This CDR3 has 15 amino acids. Germline V CDR1 and CDR2: MNHNS, SASEGT. CDR3 amino acids: CVRSEISYSSQPQHF. The CDR3 nucleotides are TGTGTCAGGAGTGAAATCTCCTATAGCAGTCAGCCCCAGCATTTT.

In regard to this clonotype: The CDR3 does not close with the conserved phenylalanine or tryptophan, likely indicating a read error. The J gene is TRBJ2-1, the V gene TRBV5-1; 9 positions agree with TRBD2. CDR1 SGHRS and CDR2 YFSETQ come from the germline V gene. The CDR3 spans 17 residues. V shed 4 bases and J 7 bases; nucleotides not matched to a gene: 15. The CDR3 DNA is TGCGCCAGCAGCCCACTGGATAGCGGGGGCTTTCTGAATGAGCAGTTCATC. This encodes CASSPLDSGGFLNEQFI.

This clonotype has ten or more counts. V gene TRBV6-2 or TRBV6-3 combines with J gene TRBJ2-7, with TRBD1 as a possible D gene (6 bases). The CDR3 spans 13 residues. Germline loops: CDR1 MNHEY, CDR2 SVGEGT. Deletions cut 10 bases from V and 3 bases from J, with 16 bases between. The CDR3 spells CATNRANRYEQYF. The CDR3 DNA reads as TGTGCCACGAACAGGGCCAACCGCTACGAGCAGTACTTC.

Note on this clonotype: One base away lies a much larger clone, so this may be a sequencing read error. The genes are TRBV6-5 and TRBJ2-3; D may be TRBD2 (5 bases). CDR1 MNHEY and CDR2 SVGAGI come from the germline V gene. The CDR3 is 15 residues long. For the CDR3, the DNA is TGTGCCAGCAGTTACTCCCTAGCTCTAACAGATATGCAGTATTTT. Translation gives CASSYSLALTDMQYF.

Of note for this clonotype: Given the absence of the conserved phenylalanine or tryptophan at the CDR3 end, a read error is likely. The rearrangement joins TRBV6-5 to TRBJ2-1; D ambiguous. Germline V gene lookup returns CDR1 MNHEY and CDR2 SVGAGI. V was shortened by 5 bases and J by 0 bases, with 11 bases between the two germline ends. This CDR3 is 15 amino acids long. CDR3 bases: TGTGCCAGCAGTCGTATAATAAGCTCCTACAATGAGCAGTTCCTC. It encodes CASSRIISSYNEQFL.

As to this clonotype: The junction and the germline gene differ at one end; a read error may be behind it. The V gene is TRBV11-3, the J gene TRBJ2-1; no reliable D call. CDR3 length equals 16 residues. CDR1 and CDR2 (germline): SGHNT, YENEEA. This chain's CDR3 is CASSLEFVGSYNEQSF. Here the CDR3 DNA reads TGTGCCAGCAGCTTAGAATTCGTGGGCTCATACAATGAGCAGTCCTTC.

A word on this clonotype: A read error may account for a junction end that differs from germline. J is TRBJ2-3 and V is TRBV5-6, with D unresolved. This CDR3 has 12 residues. The germline V gene encodes CDR1 SGHDT and CDR2 YYEEEE. CDR3 in amino acids: CTSSLTADTRYF. The CDR3 nucleotides are TGTACCAGCAGCTTGACGGCAGATACGCGGTATTTT.

This chain uses TRBV29-1 with TRBJ1-5, with no clear D. The CDR3 totals 13 residues. The V gene lost 7 bases and the J gene lost 4 bases, with 14 bases spanning the gap. Germline V CDR1 and CDR2: SQVTM, ANQGSEA. The CDR3 DNA reads as TGCAGCGATGGTGAGACAAGTAATCAGCCCCAGCATTTT. This translates into CSDGETSNQPQHF.

The chain employs TRBV5-6 and TRBJ2-5; tentative D call: TRBD2 (5 bases). The CDR3 is 14 amino acids. CDR1 SGHDT and CDR2 YYEEEE come from the germline V gene. The V gene lost 0 bases and the J gene lost 5 bases, with 11 bases spanning the gap. CDR3 sequence (DNA): TGTGCCAGCAGCTTGGCATGGGAGTCTGAGACCCAGTACTTC. Amino acid sequence: CASSLAWESETQYF. Complete variable domain (other parts from reference TRBV5-6 and TRBJ2-5): DAGVTQSPTHLIKTRGQQVTLRCSPKSGHDTVSWYQQALGQGPQFIFQYYEEEERQRGNFPDRFSGHQFPNYSSELNVNALLLGDSALYLCASSLAWESETQYFGPGTRLLVL.